These 29 T cell receptor beta chains were all obtained from the same sample, sequenced in a study of cytomegalovirus exposure and HLA in healthy donors. This table comes from immunoSEQ multiplex PCR, and its TCRdb copy is limited to in-frame clones, with some not included. Here the sample spans 120,000 or so clones, about nine tenths being singletons. The specimen was PBMCs. The receptors originated from a man younger than 40 in good health and CMV-seronegative.

This clone appeared a few times. Distinct nucleotide sequences in the sample also encode this CDR3. V and J are TRBV7-2 and TRBJ2-7; TRBD2 matches at 14 bases. The CDR3 is 17 residues long. Germline CDR1 is SGHTA and CDR2 is FQGNSA. The trim removed 2 bases at V and 2 bases at J, leaving 5 bases unmatched. The CDR3 nucleotides read TGTGCCAGCAGCTTATCGGGACTAGCGGGAGACCCCTACGAGCAGTACTTC. This encodes CASSLSGLAGDPYEQYF.

J is TRBJ1-2 and V is TRBV27; tentative D call: TRBD1 (5 bases). This CDR3 spans 13 amino acids. From germline, CDR1 is MNHEY and CDR2 SMNVEV (reference sequence). The V end was cut by 4 bases, the J end by 0 bases, with 6 bases between. The CDR3 DNA follows: TGTGCCAGCAGTTCAGGGACTAACTATGGCTACACCTTC. It codes for CASSSGTNYGYTF.

This rearrangement joins TRBV21-1 to TRBJ1-5. TRBV21-1 is a documented pseudogene. The CDR3 has 10 residues. The CDR3 here is CARPGSPQHF. The CDR3 DNA is TGTGCCAGACCCGGTTCGCCCCAGCATTTT.

The rearrangement joins TRBV5-1 to TRBJ1-1; D uncertain. CDR1 is SGHRS, CDR2 YFSETQ, per germline. This CDR3 has 13 residues. V lost 2 bases and J 6 bases, leaving 11 bases between the germline ends. The CDR3 DNA is TGCGCCAGCAGCTTCGCGGCGGCGGCTGAAGCTTTCTTT. Protein sequence: CASSFAAAAEAFF.

This chain uses TRBV5-6 with TRBJ2-7; D uncertain. Trimming took off 1 base at V and 4 bases at J, with 3 bases between the two ends. The CDR3 length is 11 residues. Germline V gene lookup returns CDR1 SGHDT and CDR2 YYEEEE. The CDR3 sequence is CASSLTYEQYF. CDR3 DNA sequence: TGTGCCAGCAGCTTGACATACGAGCAGTACTTC.

This sequence joins TRBV4-1 and TRBJ1-1, with 9 bases matching TRBD1. J gave up 5 bases and V 2 bases, and 3 bases lay outside the gene matches. The germline CDR1 and CDR2 sequences are MGHRA and YSYEKL. The CDR3 length is 14 residues. CDR3 region: CASSQTDRGTEAFF. CDR3 sequence (DNA): TGCGCCAGCAGCCAAACGGACAGGGGAACTGAAGCTTTCTTT.

The V and J genes are TRBV29-1 and TRBJ2-5; 12 bases match TRBD1. J gave up 3 bases and V 7 bases, and 3 bases lay outside the gene matches. Germline V gene lookup returns CDR1 SQVTM and CDR2 ANQGSEA. The CDR3 length is 13 residues. CDR3 amino acids: CSGDRGHEETQYF. DNA of the CDR3: TGCAGCGGGGACAGGGGGCATGAAGAGACCCAGTACTTC.

This clone was detected only once. J is TRBJ1-1 and V is TRBV6-5; possibly TRBD1 for D (5 bases). Trimming cost V 5 bases and J 7 bases, with 14 bases left between them. The CDR3 covers 13 residues. Germline V gene data show CDR1 as MNHEY and CDR2 as SVGAGI. The CDR3 protein is CASSLQGYGEAFF. For the CDR3, the DNA is TGTGCCAGCAGTCTCCAGGGATATGGTGAAGCTTTCTTT.

In its sample, this clone was seen many times. This chain links TRBV19 with TRBJ1-2; 8 nucleotides line up with TRBD1. Germline V gene lookup returns CDR1 LNHDA and CDR2 SQIVND (reference sequence). The CDR3 runs 13 residues. V shed 6 bases, J shed 6 bases, and the junction held 6 bases outside the gene matches. The DNA for the CDR3 is TGTGCCAGTAGACTTCAGGGGGCGAATGGCTACACCTTC. This gives the protein CASRLQGANGYTF.

V gene TRBV5-6 combines with J gene TRBJ1-2; D is perhaps TRBD1 (5 bases). CDR3 size: 16 residues. V lost 3 bases, J lost 1 base, and 16 bases lay in between. Germline assignment: CDR1 SGHDT and CDR2 YYEEEE. CDR3 residues: CASSWGVVGGNYGYTF. In DNA form, the CDR3 reads TGTGCCAGCAGCTGGGGAGTTGTGGGGGGTAACTATGGCTACACCTTC.

The chain carries TRBV7-9 and TRBJ2-1; D gene uncertain. This CDR3 spans 14 amino acids. Germline V gene sequence: CDR1 SEHNR, CDR2 FQNEAQ (reference sequence). Between the trimmed V and J ends, which lost 5 bases and 8 bases, there was a span of 16 bases. CDR3 protein: CASSRDFGADEQFF. CDR3 bases: TGTGCCAGCAGCCGAGACTTCGGCGCGGATGAGCAGTTCTTC.

The chain employs TRBV30 and TRBJ1-2, with D possibly matching TRBD1 (6 bases). Looked up from germline, CDR1 is GTSNPN and CDR2 is SVGIG (reference sequence). CDR3 length equals 13 residues. V was cut by 0 bases and J by 8 bases, with 13 bases left in between. The DNA for the CDR3 is TGTGCCTGGAGTGTACTTTTGGGGGCCGGCTACACCTTC. Translated, it gives CAWSVLLGAGYTF.

This clone was found once. The chain is built from TRBV6-4 and TRBJ2-2; 8 bases fit TRBD1. From germline, CDR1 is MRHNA and CDR2 SNTAGT. The CDR3 has 15 residues. Unmatched junction bases numbered 4, after V lost 0 bases and J lost 7 bases. Written as DNA, the CDR3 is TGTGCCAGCAGTGACTCAGGACAGGGAAGCGGGGAGCTGTTTTTT. This sequence encodes CASSDSGQGSGELFF.

The chain recombines TRBV6-4 with TRBJ2-2; 11 nucleotides align to TRBD2. V lost 3 bases, J lost 4 bases, and 7 bases stayed unmatched. Per germline, CDR1 MRHNA and CDR2 SNTAGT. The CDR3 extends over 17 amino acids. The CDR3 nucleotides are TGTGCCAGCAGTGAAGGTAGCGGGAGGGCCGGCACCGGGGAGCTGTTTTTT. This encodes CASSEGSGRAGTGELFF.

The V gene is TRBV19, the J gene TRBJ2-1; TRBD2 aligns across 10 bases. Looked up from germline, CDR1 is LNHDA and CDR2 is SQIVND (reference sequence). The CDR3 runs 16 residues. V lost 6 bases to trimming and J lost 1 base; unmatched junction nucleotides: 6. The CDR3 nucleotides are TGTGCCAGTAGCCTAGCGGGAGCGCGGTCCTACAATGAGCAGTTCTTC. Its protein product is CASSLAGARSYNEQFF.

J is TRBJ1-2 and V is TRBV18; 9 bases align to TRBD1. Per the germline V gene, CDR1 is KGHSH and CDR2 is LQKENI. The CDR3 is made up of 16 amino acids. Trimming cost V 5 bases and J 8 bases; bases outside gene matches: 15. In DNA form, the CDR3 reads TGTGCCAGCTCAGAAAACTACGGGACAGGGTCTGTAGGCTACACCTTC. The encoded protein is CASSENYGTGSVGYTF.

This clone was detected only a few times. The V gene is TRBV11-2, the J gene TRBJ2-4; 7 nucleotides line up with TRBD1. CDR1 and CDR2 from the germline V gene are SGHAT and FQNNGV. With V trimmed by 4 bases and J by 0 bases, 6 bases remained unmatched. The CDR3 length is 16 residues. The CDR3 nucleotides read TGTGCCAGCAGCTCGACAGGGATTAGAGCCAAAAACATTCAGTACTTC. This gives the protein CASSSTGIRAKNIQYF.

The V call is TRBV6-4, the J call TRBJ2-7; a weak D match, TRBD2 (6 bases). Trimming took 8 bases from V and 7 from J, leaving 18 bases between them. There are 13 residues in the CDR3. The V gene's germline CDR1 is MRHNA and CDR2 SNTAGT. CDR3 DNA: TGTGCCAGCTCTAGGGGAGGATATGGGGAGCAGTACTTC. Translated, it gives CASSRGGYGEQYF.

V is TRBV7-8 and J is TRBJ2-5; perhaps TRBD2 as D (6 bases). Trimming took off 2 bases at V and 3 bases at J, with 13 bases between the two ends. Germline values: CDR1 SGHVS, CDR2 FQNEAQ. This CDR3 region has 15 residues. Here the CDR3 reads CASSLRWEREETQYF. In DNA, the CDR3 is TGTGCCAGCAGCTTAAGGTGGGAGCGGGAAGAGACCCAGTACTTC.

V and J are TRBV9 and TRBJ2-7, with 7 bases fitting TRBD2. With V trimmed by 3 bases and J by 0 bases, 9 bases remained unmatched. CDR1 and CDR2 from the germline V gene are SGDLS and YYNGEE. The CDR3 spans 16 residues. CDR3 bases: TGTGCCAGCAGCGCCGAACTAGCGTCGAACTCCTACGAGCAGTACTTC. As protein: CASSAELASNSYEQYF.

This clone was observed a few times. The V call is TRBV4-3, the J call TRBJ1-3, with D possibly being TRBD1 (5 bases). The germline V and J ends were trimmed by 1 base and 0 bases, with 10 bases remaining between them. Germline loops: CDR1 LGHNA, CDR2 YSLEER. The CDR3 is 16 amino acids. CDR3 in DNA: TGCGCCAGCAGCCAAGTTTGGGGGGGCTCTGGAAACACCATATATTTT. Protein product: CASSQVWGGSGNTIYF.

This clone was recorded only once. The chain employs TRBV6-1 and TRBJ1-1; TRBD1 might be the D (6 bases). Deletions cut 0 bases from V and 4 bases from J, with 9 bases between. The germline V gene has CDR1 MNHNS and CDR2 SASEGT. The CDR3 is 14 residues long. CDR3 sequence: CASSEAQGGTEAFF. The CDR3 DNA reads as TGTGCCAGCAGTGAAGCGCAAGGGGGCACTGAAGCTTTCTTT.

The V and J genes are TRBV4-3 and TRBJ2-7; 8 bases line up with TRBD2. CDR3 length: 15 residues. In germline, CDR1 is LGHNA, CDR2 YSLEER. V dropped 0 bases and J dropped 3; count of bases not matched to a gene: 4. CDR3 in amino acids: CASSQEAGDYYEQYF. CDR3 bases: TGCGCCAGCAGCCAAGAAGCGGGGGATTACTACGAGCAGTACTTC.

The chain carries TRBV25-1 and TRBJ1-5, with a weak D call TRBD1 (6 bases). Germline V gives CDR1 MGHDK, CDR2 SYGVNS. The V end lost 6 bases, the J end lost 2 bases, and 17 bases lay between the germline ends. The length of the CDR3 is 16 residues. CDR3 in amino acids: CASSPGGGGGNQPQHF. CDR3 DNA: TGTGCCAGCAGCCCCGGAGGGGGAGGGGGCAATCAGCCCCAGCATTTT. The full variable domain, its missing parts supplied by reference TRBV25-1 and TRBJ1-5, is EADIYQTPRYLVIGTGKKITLECSQTMGHDKMYWYQQDPGMELHLIHYSYGVNSTEKGDLSSESTVSRIRTEHFPLTLESARPSHTSQYLCASSPGGGGGNQPQHFGDGTRLSIL.

This clone has a single count. This chain connects TRBV19 to TRBJ2-5, with unresolved D. The CDR3 spans 15 residues. The ends were cut back, 4 bases at V and 4 bases at J, with 16 bases in the middle. Germline V lookup: CDR1 LNHDA, CDR2 SQIVND (reference sequence). CDR3 region: CASSTGDLGRETQYF. The DNA of the CDR3 is TGTGCCAGTAGTACTGGTGACTTAGGTCGAGAGACCCAGTACTTC.

The chain recombines TRBV9 with TRBJ2-3; tentative D call: TRBD1 (6 bases). V lost 0 bases to trimming and J lost 1 base, with 9 bases between them. The CDR3 has 15 residues. Germline loops: CDR1 SGDLS, CDR2 YYNGEE. The CDR3 DNA follows: TGTGCCAGCAGCGTAGGACAGGACCGCACAGATACGCAGTATTTT. Translation: CASSVGQDRTDTQYF.

The CDR3 DNA sequence: TGTGCCAGCAGCGTTACAGGGGAATATACGAACACTGAAGCTTTCTTT. Protein sequence: CASSVTGEYTNTEAFF. The V gene is TRBV9, the J gene TRBJ1-1; 7 bases map to TRBD1. V shed 2 bases, J shed 1 base, and the junction held 8 bases outside the gene matches. The length of the CDR3 is 16 residues. The germline gives CDR1 SGDLS, CDR2 YYNGEE.

The V call is TRBV19, the J call TRBJ2-3, with 12 nucleotides matching TRBD2. J gave up 3 bases and V 6 bases, and 7 bases lay outside the gene matches. CDR3 length: 16 amino acids. From germline, CDR1 is LNHDA and CDR2 SQIVND (reference sequence). CDR3 bases: TGTGCCAGTAGGACGACTAGCGGGAGTAGGACAGATACGCAGTATTTT. This gives the protein CASRTTSGSRTDTQYF.

V gene TRBV19 combines with J gene TRBJ2-7, with a weak D call TRBD1 (5 bases). The CDR3 is 15 residues long. Trimming removed 3 bases at V and 5 bases at J, with 17 bases between. Germline CDR1 is LNHDA and CDR2 is SQIVND (reference sequence). The CDR3, as DNA: TGTGCCAGTAGTATTTCGACAGCCATCAGGAACGAGCAGTACTTC. It codes for CASSISTAIRNEQYF.